This T cell receptor (beta chain) was profiled in a study of graft-versus-host responses after intestinal transplantation. General study findings and limits: GvH clones surfaced in recipient marrow, some emerging earlier in ileum or blood. Levels of circulating GvH clones at their peak were associated with early post-transplant HvG declines.

Sequencing used immunoSEQ multiplex PCR; TCRdb keeps in-frame clones, though not all of them. The sample records tens of thousands of clones, just under 95% being singletons. Points on this clone: Its antigen is as yet unknown.

This CDR3 has 14 residues. Germline values: CDR1 SEHNR, CDR2 FQNEAQ (reference sequence). V gave up 0 bases and J gave up 3 bases, with 7 bases separating them. The sequence was obtained from a human patient who received an intestinal transplant, so some T cells may come from the graft donor. This chain joins TRBV7-9 and TRBJ2-3; D is unresolved. The sample consisted of PBMCs, taken 16 days after intestinal transplant. CDR3 DNA: TGTGCCAGCAGCTTAGCAGTACAGACAGATACGCAGTATTTT. Protein: CASSLAVQTDTQYF. Complete variable domain (other parts from reference TRBV7-9 and TRBJ2-3): DTGVSQNPRHKITKRGQNVTFRCDPISEHNRLYWYRQTLGQGPEFLTYFQNEAQLEKSRLLSDRFSAERPKGSFSTLEIQRTEQGDSAMYLCASSLAVQTDTQYFGPGTRLTVL.